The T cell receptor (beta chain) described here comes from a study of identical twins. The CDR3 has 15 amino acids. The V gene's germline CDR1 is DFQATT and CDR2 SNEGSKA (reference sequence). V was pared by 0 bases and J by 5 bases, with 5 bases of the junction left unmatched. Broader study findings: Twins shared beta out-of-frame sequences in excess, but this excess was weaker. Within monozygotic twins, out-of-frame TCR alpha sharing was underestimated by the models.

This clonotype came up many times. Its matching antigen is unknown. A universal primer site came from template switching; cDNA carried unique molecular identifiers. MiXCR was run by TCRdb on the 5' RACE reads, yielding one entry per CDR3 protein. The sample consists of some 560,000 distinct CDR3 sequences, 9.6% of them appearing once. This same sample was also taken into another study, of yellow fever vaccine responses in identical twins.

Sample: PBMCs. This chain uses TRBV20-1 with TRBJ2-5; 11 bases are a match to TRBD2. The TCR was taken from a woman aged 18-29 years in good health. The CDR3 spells CSARDATSGMETQYF. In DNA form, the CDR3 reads TGCAGTGCTAGAGATGCGACTAGCGGGATGGAGACCCAGTACTTC.